The clone carrying this TCR beta chain has only one observation. Its antigen remains unidentified. The CDR3 totals 14 residues. The trim removed 3 bases at V and 8 bases at J, leaving 4 bases unmatched. Germline V gene sequence: CDR1 LNHDA, CDR2 SQIVND (reference sequence). This entry belongs to a study of T cells in pancreatic ductal adenocarcinoma. General study results and limits: Unique clonotypes were roughly 8-fold more numerous in blood than in tumor. This surgical cohort overrepresents the minority presenting with early-stage disease. Comparisons of tumor and blood clonality may show falsely lower tumor diversity. No significant tumor-blood clonality difference; means were about 0.11 and 0.072.

No neoadjuvant therapy was given to the selected pancreatic ductal adenocarcinoma patients before their surgery. Some clones are missing from TCRdb's copy, which holds only in-frame ones; the method was immunoSEQ multiplex PCR. The sample has under 5,000 clones; approximately 79% are singletons. This clonotype was obtained from a human donor with pancreatic ductal adenocarcinoma. The donor label of this sample is uncertain. The gene calls are TRBV19 and TRBJ1-6, with 7 bases lining up with TRBD1. Sequenced input: pancreatic tumor tissue. CDR3 loop: CASSILTGDSPLHF. DNA of the CDR3: TGTGCCAGTAGTATTCTTACAGGGGATTCACCCCTCCACTTT.